A single sample gave rise to the 27 T cell receptor beta chains below, sequenced in a study of sequential checkpoint blockade in melanoma. The treatment: randomized to nivolumab then ipilimumab (arm A) or the reverse (arm B). The method was immunoSEQ multiplex PCR; TCRdb's version includes in-frame clones alone and lacks a portion of them. The sample lists about 5,500 clones; 39% were seen once. Sample: tumor tissue (inferred from file names), taken from a patient given nivolumab and ipilimumab in sequence. Receptors were obtained from a human donor with melanoma.

The chain links TRBV19 to TRBJ2-7; 7 bases match TRBD2. J gave up 2 bases and V 5 bases, and 21 bases lay outside the gene matches. Germline V CDR1 and CDR2: LNHDA, SQIVND (reference sequence). This CDR3 has 19 residues. The CDR3: CASSSRTDTSVGRTYEQYF. DNA of the CDR3: TGTGCCAGTAGTTCCCGGACGGATACTAGCGTAGGACGTACCTACGAGCAGTACTTC.

The gene calls are TRBV18 and TRBJ1-2; 10 nucleotides line up with TRBD1. Germline V gives CDR1 KGHSH, CDR2 LQKENI. J lost 7 bases, V lost 6 bases, and 11 bases had no gene match. The length of the CDR3 is 15 residues. The CDR3 protein is CASSQIGTGELGYTF. CDR3 sequence (DNA): TGTGCCAGCTCGCAGATCGGGACAGGGGAACTTGGCTACACCTTC.

By share, this clone ranks as large. The chain carries TRBV28 and TRBJ2-4, with D perhaps TRBD2 (7 bases). This CDR3 contains 13 residues. Germline CDR1 and CDR2: MDHEN and SYDVKM. Trimming removed 7 bases from V and 9 bases from J, with 16 bases in between. In DNA, the CDR3 is TGTGCCAGCACCTCTGAGAGGGGGGGCATTCAGTACTTC. This translates into CASTSERGGIQYF.

This chain uses TRBV28 with TRBJ2-7; possible D gene TRBD1, 6 bases. Trimming took 10 bases from V and 1 from J, leaving 14 bases between them. Germline CDR1 MDHEN, CDR2 SYDVKM. The CDR3 has 13 amino acids. The DNA of the CDR3 is TGTGCCAACCCGGACAGTGGATCCTACGAGCAGTACTTC. This encodes CANPDSGSYEQYF.

A few counts support this clone. One junction end does not reproduce the germline sequence, and a read error may be involved. This chain links TRBV6-4 with TRBJ2-2, with 10 bases lining up with TRBD2. In germline, CDR1 is MRHNA, CDR2 SNTAGT. The CDR3 is 16 residues long. The CDR3 protein is CASSYSPSGSAGELFF. The CDR3, as DNA: TGTGCCAGCAGTTACTCCCCTAGCGGGAGCGCCGGGGAGCTGTTTTTT.

J is TRBJ2-1 and V is TRBV19; D is possibly TRBD2 (5 bases). Germline V gene sequence: CDR1 LNHDA, CDR2 SQIVND (reference sequence). Trimming shortened V by 1 base and J by 3 bases, and 10 bases separated the two germline ends. The CDR3 extends over 15 amino acids. Here the CDR3 reads CASSIVASYYNEQFF. CDR3 nucleotide sequence: TGTGCCAGTAGTATAGTGGCTAGCTACTACAATGAGCAGTTCTTC.

The V and J genes are TRBV19 and TRBJ2-1, with 9 bases fitting TRBD2. The CDR3 has 15 amino acids. Trimming cost V 1 base and J 3 bases; bases outside gene matches: 1. CDR1 is LNHDA, CDR2 SQIVND, per germline (reference sequence). The CDR3 DNA is TGTGCCAGTAGTATAGGACTAGCGGACTACAATGAGCAGTTCTTC. This sequence encodes CASSIGLADYNEQFF.

V is TRBV5-1 and J is TRBJ2-2; D is uncertain. V was trimmed by 4 bases and J by 4 bases, leaving 20 bases between them. The length of the CDR3 is 17 residues. Germline V lookup: CDR1 SGHRS, CDR2 YFSETQ. CDR3 sequence reads: CASSQDSLSERTGELFF. Here the CDR3 DNA reads TGCGCCAGCAGCCAAGATAGCCTTTCCGAGCGCACCGGGGAGCTGTTTTTT. The variable domain in full, with the rest retrieved from reference TRBV5-1 and TRBJ2-2, is KAGVTQTPRYLIKTRGQQVTLSCSPISGHRSVSWYQQTPGQGLQFLFEYFSETQRNKGNFPGRFSGRQFSNSRSEMNVSTLELGDSALYLCASSQDSLSERTGELFFGEGSRLTVL.

The chain uses TRBV19 and TRBJ2-5; the D gene is possibly TRBD1 (6 bases). This CDR3 has 15 residues. V was cut by 6 bases and J by 1 base, with 15 bases left in between. Per the germline V gene, CDR1 is LNHDA and CDR2 is SQIVND (reference sequence). The CDR3 sequence is CASRITGTPQETQYF. As DNA, the CDR3 is TGTGCCAGTAGGATCACCGGGACACCCCAAGAGACCCAGTACTTC.

The J gene is TRBJ1-4, the V gene TRBV9, with unresolved D. This CDR3 is built from 13 residues. Trimming stripped 5 bases from V and 2 bases from J, with 7 bases between. Looked up from germline, CDR1 is SGDLS and CDR2 is YYNGEE. The CDR3 protein is CASSGQTNEKLFF. The CDR3 nucleotides read TGTGCCAGCAGTGGGCAGACTAATGAAAAACTGTTTTTT.

This clone came up many times. CDR3 in DNA: TGTGCCAGCAGTTACTCGGCGCTCCGACTGGTTAGCAATCAGCCCCAGCATTTT. This gives the protein CASSYSALRLVSNQPQHF. The genes are TRBV6-8 and TRBJ1-5; D is ambiguous. V lost 0 bases and J 0 bases, leaving 15 bases between the germline ends. CDR1 MNHGY and CDR2 SAAAGT come from the germline V gene. The CDR3 sequence is 18 residues long.

This clone appeared a few times. The V and J genes are TRBV29-1 and TRBJ1-1, with D uncertain. Trimming took 0 bases from V and 1 from J, leaving 9 bases between them. The germline gives CDR1 SQVTM, CDR2 ANQGSEA. This CDR3 contains 14 residues. This chain's CDR3 is CSVEDHTTNTEAFF. For the CDR3, the DNA is TGCAGCGTTGAAGATCACACAACGAACACTGAAGCTTTCTTT.

This clone occurred a few times. Read coverage stops 1 residue before the CDR3 terminus; the germline J gene supplies the remainder. The rearrangement uses TRBV10-3 and TRBJ2-5; D is possibly TRBD2 (6 bases). The ends were cut back, 0 bases at V and 4 bases at J, with 18 bases in the middle. Germline-derived CDR1 and CDR2 are ENHRY and SYGVKD. CDR3 length equals 17 residues. CDR3 DNA (partial): TGTGCCATCAGTGAGTCCCGAGGGAGCGGGTTGAGAGAGACCCAGTAC. This encodes CAISESRGSGLRETQY. The whole CDR3 reads CAISESRGSGLRETQYF.

The V and J genes are TRBV28 and TRBJ2-7; 8 bases align to TRBD2. There are 14 residues in the CDR3. Germline V gives CDR1 MDHEN, CDR2 SYDVKM. J gave up 2 bases and V 6 bases, and 6 bases lay outside the gene matches. Here the CDR3 DNA reads TGTGCCAGCAGGGGACTAGTAGGAACCTACGAGCAGTACTTC. Protein: CASRGLVGTYEQYF.

The chain has TRBV16 and TRBJ1-5; a weak D match, TRBD1 (6 bases). Germline V lookup: CDR1 KGHSY, CDR2 FQNENV. V was shortened by 4 bases and J by 5 bases, with 15 bases between the two germline ends. This CDR3 spans 15 amino acids. The CDR3 DNA sequence: TGTGCCAGCAGCCGCCAACAGGGATCGTATCAGCCCCAGCATTTT. Translation: CASSRQQGSYQPQHF.

The V and J genes are TRBV19 and TRBJ2-7, with TRBD2 matching 13 bases. This CDR3 region has 14 residues. V was clipped by 6 bases and J by 3 bases; unmatched bases: 2. CDR1 and CDR2 from the germline V gene are LNHDA and SQIVND (reference sequence). DNA of the CDR3: TGTGCCAGTAGCCGACTAGCGGGAGGCTACGAGCAGTACTTC. Its translation: CASSRLAGGYEQYF.

This clone is judged medium-sized. The chain has TRBV6-8 and TRBJ2-5, with 9 bases lining up with TRBD2. CDR1 is MNHGY and CDR2 is SAAAGT in the germline V gene. This CDR3 has 16 residues. The ends lost 7 bases at V and 5 bases at J; junction bases unmatched: 14. This CDR3 reads CASTRREGLQAETQYF. DNA for the CDR3: TGTGCCAGCACCCGGCGGGAGGGTTTACAGGCGGAGACCCAGTACTTC.

The V and J genes are TRBV30 and TRBJ2-1; D is undetermined. Germline values: CDR1 GTSNPN, CDR2 SVGIG (reference sequence). V was trimmed by 2 bases and J by 8 bases, leaving 10 bases between them. The CDR3 consists of 12 residues. As DNA, the CDR3 is TGTGCCTGGAGTCGGTTAACCCATGAGCAGTTCTTC. Translating it yields CAWSRLTHEQFF.

In its sample, this clone ranks as medium-sized (0.01 to 0.1%). The V gene is TRBV6-8, the J gene TRBJ1-2; D is unclear. V lost 5 bases, J lost 3 bases, and 19 bases lay in between. The germline gives CDR1 MNHGY, CDR2 SAAAGT. The CDR3 is made up of 16 amino acids. The CDR3: CASSTSTGDPYYGYTF. As DNA, the CDR3 is TGTGCCAGCAGTACCTCGACCGGGGATCCGTACTATGGCTACACCTTC.

The chain joins TRBV9 to TRBJ1-4, with TRBD1 matching over 7 bases. Trimming at V came to 7 bases and at J to 4 bases, leaving 10 bases not matched to a gene. This CDR3 is built from 15 residues. The germline V gene has CDR1 SGDLS and CDR2 YYNGEE. This CDR3 is CASGPGGIDNEKLFF. In DNA, the CDR3 is TGTGCCAGCGGGCCAGGGGGGATTGATAATGAAAAACTGTTTTTT.

This clone showed up just once. The rearrangement uses TRBV5-1 and TRBJ1-5; D is uncertain. CDR3 length: 14 amino acids. The V gene's germline CDR1 is SGHRS and CDR2 YFSETQ. V dropped 4 bases and J dropped 4 bases, with 12 bases sitting between them. In nucleotides, the CDR3 is TGCGCCAGCAGCCCCGGATCGGGAAATCAGCCCCAGCATTTT. This translates into CASSPGSGNQPQHF. The whole variable domain, filled in from reference TRBV5-1 and TRBJ1-5, reads KAGVTQTPRYLIKTRGQQVTLSCSPISGHRSVSWYQQTPGQGLQFLFEYFSETQRNKGNFPGRFSGRQFSNSRSEMNVSTLELGDSALYLCASSPGSGNQPQHFGDGTRLSIL.

The V gene is TRBV19, the J gene TRBJ1-5, with D perhaps TRBD1 (5 bases). Germline V gene sequence: CDR1 LNHDA, CDR2 SQIVND (reference sequence). The CDR3 runs to 15 residues. Trimming left V 9 bases short and J 9 bases short, with 24 bases between. Here the CDR3 reads CASTPGTEAGRPQHF. CDR3 coding DNA: TGTGCCAGCACCCCCGGGACGGAAGCGGGGCGGCCCCAGCATTTT.

The chain is built from TRBV18 and TRBJ1-3; no clear D. Trimming cost V 4 bases and J 2 bases, with 6 bases left between them. The CDR3 spans 13 residues. The germline gives CDR1 KGHSH, CDR2 LQKENI. The CDR3 coding sequence is TGTGCCAGCTCACGGAAGACTGGAAACACCATATATTTT. It is translated as CASSRKTGNTIYF. The variable domain in full, completed from reference TRBV18 and TRBJ1-3, reads NAGVMQNPRHLVRRRGQEARLRCSPMKGHSHVYWYRQLPEEGLKFMVYLQKENIIDESGMPKERFSAEFPKEGPSILRIQQVVRGDSAAYFCASSRKTGNTIYFGEGSWLTVV.

The rearrangement uses TRBV6-8 and TRBJ2-1, with 11 bases lining up with TRBD2. V was clipped by 6 bases and J by 8 bases; unmatched bases: 9. From germline, CDR1 is MNHGY and CDR2 SAAAGT. This CDR3 contains 15 residues. CDR3 nucleotides: TGTGCCAGCAGGAAGCTAGCGGGAGGTAGGGATGAGCAGTTCTTC. Its translation: CASRKLAGGRDEQFF.

The chain combines TRBV5-1 with TRBJ2-7; D uncertain. Trimming left V 0 bases short and J 4 bases short, with 11 bases between. The CDR3 sequence is 14 residues long. Per germline, CDR1 SGHRS and CDR2 YFSETQ. This CDR3 reads CASSLEPSAYEQYF. CDR3 nucleotides: TGCGCCAGCAGCTTGGAACCCTCTGCATACGAGCAGTACTTC.

CDR3 sequence: CASSRQGRRGSGANVLTF. The DNA for the CDR3 is TGTGCCAGCAGCCGCCAAGGGAGACGAGGGTCTGGGGCCAACGTCCTGACTTTC. The V gene is TRBV11-3, the J gene TRBJ2-6; possibly TRBD2 for D (5 bases). This CDR3 comprises 18 residues. Germline V gives CDR1 SGHNT, CDR2 YENEEA. The ends were cut back, 5 bases at V and 1 base at J, with 18 bases in the middle. The variable domain in full, with the rest retrieved from reference TRBV11-3 and TRBJ2-6, is EAGVVQSPRYKIIEKKQPVAFWCNPISGHNTLYWYLQNLGQGPELLIRYENEEAVDDSQLPKDRFSAERLKGVDSTLKIQPAELGDSAVYLCASSRQGRRGSGANVLTFGAGSRLTVL.

A few counts support this clone. This sequence joins TRBV11-3 and TRBJ2-1; possible D gene TRBD2, 6 bases. CDR1 SGHNT and CDR2 YENEEA come from the germline V gene. The CDR3 spans 14 residues. Deletions cut 4 bases from V and 3 bases from J, with 10 bases between. CDR3 coding DNA: TGTGCCAGCAGCTGGGACTTGAACTACAATGAGCAGTTCTTC. It codes for CASSWDLNYNEQFF. Filled out from reference TRBV11-3 and TRBJ2-1, the complete variable domain reads EAGVVQSPRYKIIEKKQPVAFWCNPISGHNTLYWYLQNLGQGPELLIRYENEEAVDDSQLPKDRFSAERLKGVDSTLKIQPAELGDSAVYLCASSWDLNYNEQFFGPGTRLTVL.